The 17 T cell receptor beta chains presented below share a single source sample, sequenced in a study of blood T cell repertoires in COVID-19. Here immunoSEQ multiplex PCR was the method, and the copy in TCRdb shows in-frame clones only, minus some. The table has roughly 300,000 clones, 87% seen once. Material for sequencing was peripheral blood. The receptor source for this set is a woman between 45 and 60 years old who had recovered from COVID-19.

This clone was observed a handful of times. V gene TRBV11-2 combines with J gene TRBJ1-4; D not resolved. Germline-derived CDR1 and CDR2 are SGHAT and FQNNGV. The CDR3 is made up of 19 amino acids. Between the trimmed V and J ends, which lost 2 bases and 8 bases, there was a span of 27 bases. The CDR3 region has the DNA TGTGCCAGCAGCTTATTCTCCAGCCCTCGGGCGGGCGCTGCAGAAAAACTGTTTTTT. Its translation: CASSLFSSPRAGAAEKLFF.

The chain combines TRBV10-3 with TRBJ2-7; a weak D match, TRBD1 (5 bases). The germline V gene has CDR1 ENHRY and CDR2 SYGVKD. CDR3 length: 13 residues. With 11 bases removed from V and 3 bases from J, the gap between germline ends came to 17 bases. CDR3 loop: CAVKTETVYEQYF. CDR3 coding DNA: TGTGCCGTCAAGACAGAAACGGTCTACGAGCAGTACTTC.

The chain joins TRBV6-2 or TRBV6-3 to TRBJ1-1, with 7 bases identical to TRBD1. V lost 6 bases and J lost 14; bases outside the gene matches: 21. The CDR3 covers 15 residues. CDR1 MNHEY and CDR2 SVGEGT come from the germline V gene. CDR3 protein: CASSLVLGGISLTFF. CDR3 sequence (DNA): TGTGCCAGCAGCCTTGTACTAGGGGGCATCAGTTTAACCTTCTTT.

This clone was seen just once. This sequence joins TRBV4-2 and TRBJ1-5; tentatively, D is TRBD1 (6 bases). The germline V gene has CDR1 LGHNA and CDR2 YNFKEQ. Trimming stripped 6 bases from V and 7 bases from J, with 13 bases between. The CDR3 length is 13 residues. The CDR3 loop reads CASSAGRGQPQHF. For the CDR3, the DNA is TGTGCCAGCAGTGCAGGGAGGGGGCAGCCCCAGCATTTT.

This chain links TRBV7-7 with TRBJ2-5; the D gene is possibly TRBD2 (5 bases). With 1 base removed from V and 5 bases from J, the gap between germline ends came to 14 bases. Germline V gives CDR1 SSHAT, CDR2 FNYEAQ (reference sequence). The CDR3 is 15 amino acids. Written as DNA, the CDR3 is TGTGCCAGCAGCTTAGGGACGGGGAGAGGGGAGACCCAGTACTTC. Amino acid sequence: CASSLGTGRGETQYF. Full variable domain (rest looked up from reference TRBV7-7 and TRBJ2-5): GAGVSQSPRYKVTKRGQDVTLRCDPISSHATLYWYQQALGQGPEFLTYFNYEAQPDKSGLPSDRFSAERPEGSISTLTIQRTEQRDSAMYRCASSLGTGRGETQYFGPGTRLLVL.

The chain employs TRBV9 and TRBJ1-4; a possible D gene is TRBD1 (6 bases). The germline V and J ends were trimmed by 3 bases and 11 bases, with 17 bases remaining between them. Germline V gene data show CDR1 as SGDLS and CDR2 as YYNGEE. This CDR3 is built from 14 residues. The CDR3, as DNA: TGTGCCAGCAGCGACCAGGGGTCGATCGGTAAACTGTTTTTT. It codes for CASSDQGSIGKLFF. Full variable domain (outside the CDR3, taken from reference TRBV9 and TRBJ1-4): DSGVTQTPKHLITATGQRVTLRCSPRSGDLSVYWYQQSLDQGLQFLIQYYNGEERAKGNILERFSAQQFPDLHSELNLSSLELGDSALYFCASSDQGSIGKLFFGSGTQLSVL.

This chain uses TRBV18 with TRBJ1-3, with TRBD1 identical over 9 bases. Germline V gene data show CDR1 as KGHSH and CDR2 as LQKENI. J lost 4 bases, V lost 3 bases, and 7 bases had no gene match. The CDR3 length is 16 residues. The CDR3 DNA reads TGTGCCAGCTCACCGATAACAGGGGGCGAAGGAAACACCATATATTTT. Translation gives CASSPITGGEGNTIYF.

V usage is TRBV19 and J usage is TRBJ1-5; a weak D match, TRBD1 (5 bases). Germline loops: CDR1 LNHDA, CDR2 SQIVND (reference sequence). The CDR3 runs to 13 residues. V lost 5 bases, J lost 8 bases, and 13 bases lay in between. The CDR3 DNA sequence: TGTGCCAGTAGTGAGCAGGGCACAAAGCCCCAGCATTTT. This gives the protein CASSEQGTKPQHF.

This sequence joins TRBV9 and TRBJ1-5; 8 nucleotides align to TRBD1. Per the germline V gene, CDR1 is SGDLS and CDR2 is YYNGEE. V lost 2 bases, J lost 4 bases, and 5 bases stayed unmatched. The CDR3 is made up of 15 amino acids. The CDR3 region has the DNA TGTGCCAGCAGCGTGGCGGGACAGGTGAATCAGCCCCAGCATTTT. Translation gives CASSVAGQVNQPQHF.

This rearrangement joins TRBV10-3 to TRBJ2-1; 10 positions match TRBD1. V lost 6 bases, J lost 6 bases, and 8 bases stayed unmatched. The CDR3 consists of 15 residues. CDR1 is ENHRY and CDR2 is SYGVKD in the germline V gene. The CDR3 bases are TGTGCCATCAGAGACGGGACAGGGGTGGGCAATGAGCAGTTCTTC. This codes for CAIRDGTGVGNEQFF.

The V call is TRBV19, the J call TRBJ1-1; D remains ambiguous. The CDR3 totals 12 residues. Deletions cut 4 bases from V and 6 bases from J, with 9 bases between. Germline CDR1 and CDR2: LNHDA and SQIVND (reference sequence). CDR3 DNA sequence: TGTGCCAGTAGTACCCGCACGGCTGAAGCTTTCTTT. It specifies CASSTRTAEAFF.

The rearrangement joins TRBV27 to TRBJ2-1; 7 nucleotides line up with TRBD2. Per the germline V gene, CDR1 is MNHEY and CDR2 is SMNVEV (reference sequence). With 5 bases clipped from V and 4 bases from J, the junction kept 8 bases outside the gene matches. The CDR3 totals 15 residues. CDR3 loop: CASSLGLDNYNEQFF. The CDR3 coding sequence is TGTGCCAGCAGTCTCGGACTAGATAATTACAATGAGCAGTTCTTC.

The chain couples TRBV6-5 to TRBJ2-6; 7 nucleotides agree with TRBD1. Germline lookup yields CDR1 MNHEY and CDR2 SVGAGI. The ends lost 11 bases at V and 0 bases at J; junction bases unmatched: 1. This CDR3 has 13 residues. CDR3 coding DNA: TGTGCCGGGACAGTCTCTGGGGCCAACGTCCTGACTTTC. This gives the protein CAGTVSGANVLTF.

This clone was seen only a few times. This chain joins TRBV5-4 and TRBJ1-1, with D tentatively TRBD1 (5 bases). Trimming stripped 4 bases from V and 7 bases from J, with 17 bases between. The germline V gene encodes CDR1 SGHNT and CDR2 YYREEE (reference sequence). The CDR3 length is 14 residues. In DNA, the CDR3 is TGTGCCAGCAGCCAAGACCCGATGGGGGGTGAAGCTTTCTTT. It codes for CASSQDPMGGEAFF.

V usage is TRBV19 and J usage is TRBJ2-7, with D tentatively TRBD2 (6 bases). CDR3 size: 15 residues. Germline V gene data show CDR1 as LNHDA and CDR2 as SQIVND (reference sequence). V lost 3 bases, J lost 0 bases, and 12 bases lay in between. The CDR3 region has the DNA TGTGCCAGTAGTATCTCTGGGGGAGGCTCCTACGAGCAGTACTTC. This sequence encodes CASSISGGGSYEQYF.

This clone was found a few times. The chain recombines TRBV7-8 with TRBJ2-5, with 7 positions matching TRBD1. CDR3 size: 13 residues. The V segment lost 5 bases and the J segment 4 bases; nucleotides outside the gene matches: 4. Germline V gives CDR1 SGHVS, CDR2 FQNEAQ. DNA for the CDR3: TGTGCCAGCAGCCGAGACAGGGTAGAGACCCAGTACTTC. The encoded protein is CASSRDRVETQYF.

The chain links TRBV5-8 to TRBJ1-4, with D hard to call. In germline, CDR1 is SGHTS, CDR2 YDEGEE. The CDR3 has 16 residues. The ends were cut back, 0 bases at V and 2 bases at J, with 11 bases in the middle. In nucleotides, the CDR3 is TGTGCCAGCAGCTTGGGAGTTAGGAGTACTAATGAAAAACTGTTTTTT. This sequence encodes CASSLGVRSTNEKLFF.